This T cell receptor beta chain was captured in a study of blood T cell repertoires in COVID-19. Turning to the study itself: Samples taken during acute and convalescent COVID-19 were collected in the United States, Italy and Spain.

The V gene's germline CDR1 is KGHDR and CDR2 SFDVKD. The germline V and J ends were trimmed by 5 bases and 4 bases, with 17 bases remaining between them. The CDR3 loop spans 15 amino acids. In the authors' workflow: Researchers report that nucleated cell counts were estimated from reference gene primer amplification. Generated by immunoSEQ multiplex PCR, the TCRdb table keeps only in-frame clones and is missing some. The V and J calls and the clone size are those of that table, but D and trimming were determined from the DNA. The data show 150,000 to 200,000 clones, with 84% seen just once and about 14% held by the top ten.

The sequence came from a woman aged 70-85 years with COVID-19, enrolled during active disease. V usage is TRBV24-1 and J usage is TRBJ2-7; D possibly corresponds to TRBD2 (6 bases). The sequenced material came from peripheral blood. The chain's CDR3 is CATSGGLPPHYEQYF. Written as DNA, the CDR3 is TGTGCCACCAGTGGGGGACTTCCGCCCCATTACGAGCAGTACTTC.